Sequencing of this T cell receptor (beta chain) was carried out in a study of T cells in Graves' hyperthyroidism and ophthalmopathy. Study-level points and caveats: A model of 13 V-J features distinguished ophthalmopathy from stable hyperthyroidism. Within blood appeared most thyroid clonotypes that had expanded above 0.001.

In this sample, this clonotype turned up many times. Its target is unknown. It was RNA transcripts that yielded the amplified TCR beta CDR3 regions. Initially, a first-round RT-PCR of the TCR CDR3 employed the HTBI primer set. A single record per CDR3 protein comes from TCRdb applying MiXCR to the multiplex PCR reads. The sample lists about 420,000 distinct CDR3 sequences, 15% to 18% occurring once. Trimming shortened V by 6 bases and J by 5 bases, and 19 bases separated the two germline ends. The CDR3 is made up of 16 amino acids. From germline, CDR1 is LGHDT and CDR2 YNNKEL (reference sequence). For the diagnoses, clinical symptoms, serum thyroxine and TRAb, thyroid ultrasound and orbital computed tomography were used.

The sequence derives from a woman under 30 with Graves' hyperthyroidism. The sample comprised blood. The chain has TRBV3-1 and TRBJ2-2; a weak D match, TRBD2 (6 bases). As DNA, the CDR3 is TGTGCCAGCAGAGGAGGGGCGGGCAGGGCGACCGGGGAGCTGTTTTTT. It encodes CASRGGAGRATGELFF. The full variable domain, in which reference TRBV3-1 and TRBJ2-2 provide the parts outside the CDR3, is DTAVSQTPKYLVTQMGNDKSIKCEQNLGHDTMYWYKQDSKKFLKIMFSYNNKELIINETVPNRFSPKSPDKAHLNLHINSLELGDSAVYFCASRGGAGRATGELFFGEGSRLTVL.